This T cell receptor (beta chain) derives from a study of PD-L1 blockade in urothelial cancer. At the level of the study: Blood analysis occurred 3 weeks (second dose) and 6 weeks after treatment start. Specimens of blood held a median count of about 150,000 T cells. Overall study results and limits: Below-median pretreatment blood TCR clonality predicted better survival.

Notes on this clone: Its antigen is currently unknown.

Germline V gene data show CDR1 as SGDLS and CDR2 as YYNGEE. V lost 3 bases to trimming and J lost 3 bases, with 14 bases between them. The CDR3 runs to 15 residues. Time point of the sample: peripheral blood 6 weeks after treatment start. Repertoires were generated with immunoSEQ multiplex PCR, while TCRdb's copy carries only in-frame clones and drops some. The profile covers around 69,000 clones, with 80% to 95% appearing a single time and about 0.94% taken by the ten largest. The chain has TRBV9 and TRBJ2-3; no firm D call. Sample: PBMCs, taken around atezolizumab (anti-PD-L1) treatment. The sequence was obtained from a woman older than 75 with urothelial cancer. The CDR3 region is CASSAQVSGTDTQYF. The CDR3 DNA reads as TGTGCCAGCAGCGCTCAAGTGTCGGGTACAGATACGCAGTATTTT.